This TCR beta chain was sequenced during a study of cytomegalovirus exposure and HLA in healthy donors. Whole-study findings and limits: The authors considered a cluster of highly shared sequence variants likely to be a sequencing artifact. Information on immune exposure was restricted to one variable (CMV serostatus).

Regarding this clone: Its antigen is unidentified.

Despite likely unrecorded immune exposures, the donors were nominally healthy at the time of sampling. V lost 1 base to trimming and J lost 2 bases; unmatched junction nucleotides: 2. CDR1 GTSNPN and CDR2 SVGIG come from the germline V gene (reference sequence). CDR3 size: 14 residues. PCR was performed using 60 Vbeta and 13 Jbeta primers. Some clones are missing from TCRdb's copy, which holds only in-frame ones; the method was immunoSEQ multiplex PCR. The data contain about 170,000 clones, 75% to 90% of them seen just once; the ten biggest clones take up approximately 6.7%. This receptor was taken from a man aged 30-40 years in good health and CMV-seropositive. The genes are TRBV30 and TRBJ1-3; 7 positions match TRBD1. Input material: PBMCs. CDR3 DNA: TGTGCCTGGAGTGAGAGGGGGCCTGGAAACACCATATATTTT. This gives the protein CAWSERGPGNTIYF.